These 15 T cell receptor beta chains share one sample of origin, sequenced in a study of blood T cell repertoires in COVID-19. The method was immunoSEQ multiplex PCR; TCRdb's version includes in-frame clones alone and lacks a portion of them. The repertoire consists of roughly 340,000 clones, with more than 80% occurring once and the leading ten covering 1%. The sequenced sample was PBMCs or T cells enriched from blood (not recorded which). The receptors originated from a man aged 18 to 29 who had recovered from COVID-19.

The chain uses TRBV5-1 and TRBJ2-5; D not certain. Germline V CDR1 and CDR2: SGHRS, YFSETQ. This CDR3 comprises 14 residues. V dropped 7 bases and J dropped 2 bases, with 15 bases sitting between them. CDR3 nucleotide sequence: TGCGCCAGCCGCGAGGTGGTGGCACAAGAGACCCAGTACTTC. Protein sequence: CASREVVAQETQYF.

The CDR3 spells CASSLGGRTDYGYTF. As DNA, the CDR3 is TGTGCCAGCAGCTTGGGAGGGCGAACAGACTATGGCTACACCTTC. The rearrangement uses TRBV5-4 and TRBJ1-2; no definite D call. V was trimmed by 0 bases and J by 3 bases, leaving 12 bases between them. The CDR3 is 15 residues long. Germline values: CDR1 SGHNT, CDR2 YYREEE (reference sequence).

The chain combines TRBV5-1 with TRBJ2-7; D may be TRBD1 (5 bases). With 3 bases removed from V and 3 bases from J, the gap between germline ends came to 25 bases. The CDR3 is made up of 18 amino acids. Germline CDR1 reads SGHRS; CDR2 reads YFSETQ. CDR3 amino acids: CASSWGAPARQSSYEQYF. CDR3 DNA: TGCGCCAGCAGCTGGGGCGCGCCGGCTAGACAGTCAAGCTACGAGCAGTACTTC.

CDR3 coding DNA: TGTGCCAGCAGTTTACGGCAGGGTGGTAATTCACCCCTCCACTTT. Protein sequence: CASSLRQGGNSPLHF. J is TRBJ1-6 and V is TRBV28, with D maybe TRBD1 (5 bases). The CDR3 sequence is 15 residues long. The germline V gene has CDR1 MDHEN and CDR2 SYDVKM. The V gene lost 2 bases and the J gene lost 6 bases, with 11 bases spanning the gap.

The rearrangement uses TRBV10-3 and TRBJ1-2; TRBD1 agrees at 10 bases. The CDR3 is 16 residues long. Germline V lookup: CDR1 ENHRY, CDR2 SYGVKD. V lost 6 bases, J lost 7 bases, and 14 bases stayed unmatched. The chain's CDR3 is CAIRGVMGDRGTGYTF. CDR3 nucleotides: TGTGCCATCAGAGGGGTTATGGGGGACAGGGGAACTGGCTACACCTTC.

The chain carries TRBV7-9 and TRBJ1-2; TRBD1 agrees at 9 bases. In germline, CDR1 is SEHNR, CDR2 FQNEAQ (reference sequence). J was trimmed by 2 bases and V by 5 bases; bases with no gene match: 9. The CDR3 runs to 16 residues. CDR3: CASSRTGVLSNYGYTF. The CDR3 coding sequence is TGTGCCAGCAGCCGGACAGGGGTGTTGTCGAACTATGGCTACACCTTC.

V gene TRBV5-4 combines with J gene TRBJ1-1; D call uncertain. Looked up from germline, CDR1 is SGHNT and CDR2 is YYREEE (reference sequence). With 4 bases removed from V and 8 bases from J, the gap between germline ends came to 21 bases. This CDR3 region has 15 residues. Written as DNA, the CDR3 is TGTGCCAGCAGCCTCGACTTGGCGAGTGCCAAAGAAGCTTTCTTT. As protein: CASSLDLASAKEAFF.

In its sample, this clone was seen once. The V and J genes are TRBV20-1 and TRBJ1-2; D may be TRBD1 (6 bases). The CDR3 totals 14 residues. Per germline, CDR1 DFQATT and CDR2 SNEGSKA (reference sequence). V lost 3 bases, J lost 1 base, and 12 bases lay in between. The CDR3 loop is CSASGGGDNYGYTF. In nucleotides, the CDR3 is TGCAGTGCTAGTGGCGGGGGCGATAACTATGGCTACACCTTC.

CDR3 nucleotide sequence: TGTGCCAGCAGTCAACCGGGACAGGGCCCGAACACTGAAGCTTTCTTT. Translation gives CASSQPGQGPNTEAFF. The V and J genes are TRBV27 and TRBJ1-1; 9 nucleotides agree with TRBD1. The V and J ends lost 5 bases and 1 base, in that order; junction bases with no gene match: 8. This CDR3 has 16 amino acids. The germline CDR1 and CDR2 sequences are MNHEY and SMNVEV (reference sequence).

The gene calls are TRBV5-6 and TRBJ1-5; TRBD1 might be the D (5 bases). The length of the CDR3 is 15 residues. Germline V gives CDR1 SGHDT, CDR2 YYEEEE. Trimming stripped 0 bases from V and 7 bases from J, with 14 bases between. The CDR3 reads CASSLGQSSGQPQHF. The CDR3 nucleotides are TGTGCCAGCAGCTTGGGACAGTCTTCAGGGCAGCCCCAGCATTTT.

Comments on this clone: Other DNA sequences in the sample encode the same CDR3. The chain couples TRBV10-3 to TRBJ1-1; a possible D gene is TRBD1 (6 bases). This CDR3 contains 15 residues. Germline V gene sequence: CDR1 ENHRY, CDR2 SYGVKD. Trimming took 0 bases from V and 4 from J, leaving 12 bases between them. CDR3 sequence (DNA): TGTGCCATCAGTGAGTCGGGGGGAGGGGGCACTGAAGCTTTCTTT. This translates into CAISESGGGGTEAFF.

CDR3 region: CASSLESHRNEQYF. In DNA form, the CDR3 reads TGTGCCAGCAGCTTAGAGAGCCACAGGAACGAGCAGTACTTC. The chain is built from TRBV7-2 and TRBJ2-7; tentative D call: TRBD1 (5 bases). CDR3 length: 14 amino acids. The V end lost 1 base, the J end lost 5 bases, and 12 bases lay between the germline ends. Germline CDR1 SGHTA, CDR2 FQGNSA.

CDR3 protein: CVSQGVEAGSSYEQYF. The CDR3 DNA sequence: TGTGTCTCCCAAGGGGTTGAGGCGGGAAGCTCCTACGAGCAGTACTTC. The chain recombines TRBV27 with TRBJ2-7; D perhaps matches TRBD2 (6 bases). The length of the CDR3 is 16 residues. From germline, CDR1 is MNHEY and CDR2 SMNVEV (reference sequence).

The chain couples TRBV18 to TRBJ1-4; D may be TRBD1 (5 bases). V was pared by 1 base and J by 8 bases, with 20 bases between. Germline CDR1 and CDR2: KGHSH and LQKENI. The CDR3 is made up of 17 amino acids. The DNA of the CDR3 is TGTGCCAGCTCACCACTAAGCGGAGGGACCCTGGAAGAAAAACTGTTTTTT. Translation gives CASSPLSGGTLEEKLFF.

The J gene is TRBJ1-2, the V gene TRBV19; D may be TRBD1 (6 bases). Germline-derived CDR1 and CDR2 are LNHDA and SQIVND (reference sequence). This CDR3 is built from 14 residues. Trimming pared 4 bases from V and 1 base from J, leaving 10 bases between. CDR3 region: CASSRGRRNYGYTF. The CDR3 region has the DNA TGTGCCAGTAGTAGGGGGCGGCGTAACTATGGCTACACCTTC.